The sequence of this T cell receptor (beta chain) was determined in a study of early T cells in non-severe SARS-CoV-2 infection (dated by TCRdb to about 2021). In terms of the full investigation: Bulk RNA from unsorted whole blood was used for TCR sequencing, so alpha and beta chains could not be paired.

Set within a cohort of healthcare workers in London, UK, this nested case-control study involved weekly PCR testing of nasopharyngeal swabs along with blood sampling. Healthcare workers were enrolled in the week of the UK lockdown, from 23 to 31 March 2020, and were followed every week for up to roughly 16 weeks. The CDR3 measures 13 amino acids from cysteine to phenylalanine. CDR3 DNA only is kept here, 39 bases in frame from base 1. Trimming at the junction amounts to 4 bases on V and 3 bases on J, and the germline ends lie 9 bases apart. The germline V gene specifies KGHDR as CDR1 and SFDVKD as CDR2. Library prep was done by 5' RACE. Sequencing instrument: NextSeq 500. The TCR library protocol attached unique molecular identifiers to individual cDNA molecules to correct for sequencing error and PCR bias. Sequencing covered both TCR alpha and beta chains, and within each sample the abundances of alpha and beta sequences were tightly co-correlated. The authors processed their data as follows. Decombinator V4 was used to annotate the V gene, J gene and CDR3 of the TCR sequences. TCRs were defined as expanded if a significant change between any two time points was detected under a Poisson model with p below 0.0001. TCR abundances were normalised to the total number of TCRs sequenced per sample and expressed as counts per million. TRAV1-2 paired with TRAJ12, TRAJ20 or TRAJ33 defined MAIT TCRs, while TRAV10 paired with TRAJ18 defined iNKT TCRs. VDJdb, accessed 1 November 2021, was searched for CMV, EBV and SARS-CoV-2 annotated TCRs, with TCRs annotated for multiple antigens excluded. TCRdb reran the public reads through fastp at Q25 and MiXCR, keeping productive beta chains. For every CDR3 protein sequence, its rows merge into one entry that carries the most common genes and DNA. These V and J calls rely on TCRdb rather than the paper's analysis. Recorded for this sample are about 55,000 distinct CDR3 sequences; around 12% of them occurred a single time. The ten top clones hold about 4% of the sample.

This clonotype was counted only a few times. Its target antigen remains unknown. There are no base qualities to consult, and no much larger clone falls within one base. Study-wide findings and limitations: VDJdb matching was skewed toward anti-spike CD8 responses, so virus-specific expansions were likely underestimated and private and CD4 specificities were missed.

Sequenced: whole blood. The sequence came from an adult who was a healthcare worker with PCR-confirmed SARS-CoV-2 infection or an uninfected control (not recorded which). The chain is made from TRBV24-1 and TRBJ2-7, and possibly TRBD2, on 6 matching bases. The DNA is TGTGCCACCAGTGACCCGACTAGCTACGAGCAGTACTTC. This codes for CATSDPTSYEQYF.